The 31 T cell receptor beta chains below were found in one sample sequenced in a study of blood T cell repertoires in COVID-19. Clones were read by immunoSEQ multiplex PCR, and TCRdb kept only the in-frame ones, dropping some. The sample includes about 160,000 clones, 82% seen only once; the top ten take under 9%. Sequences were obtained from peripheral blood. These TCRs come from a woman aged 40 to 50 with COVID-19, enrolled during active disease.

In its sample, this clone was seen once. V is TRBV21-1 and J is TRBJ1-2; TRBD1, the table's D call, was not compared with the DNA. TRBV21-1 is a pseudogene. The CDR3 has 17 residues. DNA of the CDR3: TGTGCCAGCAGCCAAACCCGAACAGGCCCCTCAAGGTATGGCTACACCTTC. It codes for CASSQTRTGPSRYGYTF.

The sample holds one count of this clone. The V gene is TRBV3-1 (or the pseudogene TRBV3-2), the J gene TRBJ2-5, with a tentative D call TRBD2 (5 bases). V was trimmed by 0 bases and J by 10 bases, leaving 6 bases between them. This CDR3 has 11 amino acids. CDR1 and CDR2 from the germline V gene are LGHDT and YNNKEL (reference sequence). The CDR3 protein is CASSQEEDQYF. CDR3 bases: TGTGCCAGCAGCCAAGAGGAGGACCAGTACTTC.

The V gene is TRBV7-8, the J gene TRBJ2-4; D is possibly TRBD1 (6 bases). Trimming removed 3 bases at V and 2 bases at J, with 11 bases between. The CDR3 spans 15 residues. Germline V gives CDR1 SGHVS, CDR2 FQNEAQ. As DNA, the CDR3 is TGTGCCAGCAGCTTTGATCAGGGGACCAAAAACATTCAGTACTTC. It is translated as CASSFDQGTKNIQYF.

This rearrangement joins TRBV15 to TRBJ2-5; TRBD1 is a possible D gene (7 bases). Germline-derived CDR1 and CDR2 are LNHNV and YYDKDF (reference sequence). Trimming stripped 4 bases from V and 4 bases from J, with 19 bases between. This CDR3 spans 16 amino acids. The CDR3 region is CATSTTRTGGGETQYF. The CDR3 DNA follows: TGTGCCACCAGCACGACTCGGACAGGAGGGGGAGAGACCCAGTACTTC.

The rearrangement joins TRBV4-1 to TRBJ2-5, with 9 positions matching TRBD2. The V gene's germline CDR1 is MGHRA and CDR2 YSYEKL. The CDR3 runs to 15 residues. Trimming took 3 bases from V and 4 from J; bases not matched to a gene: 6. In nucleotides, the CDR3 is TGCGCCAGCAGCCAGTCAGCGGGAGGAGGAGAGACCCAGTACTTC. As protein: CASSQSAGGGETQYF.

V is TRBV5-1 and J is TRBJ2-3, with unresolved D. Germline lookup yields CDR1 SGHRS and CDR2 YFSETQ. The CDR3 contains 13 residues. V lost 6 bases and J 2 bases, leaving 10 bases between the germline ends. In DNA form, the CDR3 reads TGCGCCAGCAAAACAGCCTCCACAGATACGCAGTATTTT. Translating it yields CASKTASTDTQYF. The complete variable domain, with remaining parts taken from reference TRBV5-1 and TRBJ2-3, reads KAGVTQTPRYLIKTRGQQVTLSCSPISGHRSVSWYQQTPGQGLQFLFEYFSETQRNKGNFPGRFSGRQFSNSRSEMNVSTLELGDSALYLCASKTASTDTQYFGPGTRLTVL.

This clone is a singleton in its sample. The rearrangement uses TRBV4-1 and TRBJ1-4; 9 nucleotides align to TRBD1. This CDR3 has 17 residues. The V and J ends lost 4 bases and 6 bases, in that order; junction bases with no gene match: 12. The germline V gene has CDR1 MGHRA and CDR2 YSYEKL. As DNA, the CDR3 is TGCGCCAGCAGCCCCGCTGGATACGGGACAGGGCATGAAAAACTGTTTTTT. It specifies CASSPAGYGTGHEKLFF.

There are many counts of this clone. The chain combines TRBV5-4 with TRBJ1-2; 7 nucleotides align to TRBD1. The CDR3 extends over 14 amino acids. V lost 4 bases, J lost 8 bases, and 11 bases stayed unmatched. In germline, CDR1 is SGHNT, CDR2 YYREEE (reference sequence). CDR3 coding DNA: TGTGCCAGCAGCCGGGACAGCCTCTATGTCGGCTACACCTTC. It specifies CASSRDSLYVGYTF.

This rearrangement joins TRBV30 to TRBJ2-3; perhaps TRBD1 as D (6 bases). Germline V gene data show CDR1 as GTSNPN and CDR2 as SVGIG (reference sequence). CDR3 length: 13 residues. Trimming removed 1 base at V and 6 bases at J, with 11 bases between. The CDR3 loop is CAWSANREDTQYF. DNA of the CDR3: TGTGCCTGGAGTGCAAACAGGGAGGATACGCAGTATTTT.

CDR3 DNA: TGTGCCAGCAGTTTCCTGAAGGGGGCCAATCAGCCCCAGCATTTT. It specifies CASSFLKGANQPQHF. This rearrangement joins TRBV28 to TRBJ1-5; 7 nucleotides align to TRBD1. CDR3 length: 15 amino acids. Germline CDR1 MDHEN, CDR2 SYDVKM. J was trimmed by 3 bases and V by 3 bases; bases with no gene match: 5.

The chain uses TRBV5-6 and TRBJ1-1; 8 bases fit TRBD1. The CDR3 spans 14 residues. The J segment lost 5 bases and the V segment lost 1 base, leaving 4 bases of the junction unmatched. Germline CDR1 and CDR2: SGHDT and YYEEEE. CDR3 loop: CASSLPGGSTEAFF. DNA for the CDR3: TGTGCCAGCAGCTTGCCAGGGGGCAGTACTGAAGCTTTCTTT.

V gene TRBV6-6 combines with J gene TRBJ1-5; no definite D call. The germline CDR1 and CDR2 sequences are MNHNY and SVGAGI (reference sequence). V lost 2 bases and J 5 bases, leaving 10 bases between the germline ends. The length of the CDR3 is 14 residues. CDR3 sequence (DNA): TGTGCCAGCAGTTACGAGAACAGTCATCAGCCCCAGCATTTT. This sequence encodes CASSYENSHQPQHF.

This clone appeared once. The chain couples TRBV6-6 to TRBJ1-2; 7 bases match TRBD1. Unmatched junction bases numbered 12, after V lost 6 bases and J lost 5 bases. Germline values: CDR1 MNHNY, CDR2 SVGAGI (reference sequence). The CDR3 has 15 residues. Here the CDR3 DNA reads TGTGCCAGCAGCTCACCGGGACAGAGCCTTTATGGCTACACCTTC. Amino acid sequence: CASSSPGQSLYGYTF.

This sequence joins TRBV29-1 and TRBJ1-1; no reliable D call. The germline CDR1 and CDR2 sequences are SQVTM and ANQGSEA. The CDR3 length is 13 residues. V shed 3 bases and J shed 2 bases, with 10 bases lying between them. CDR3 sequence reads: CSVDPELNTEAFF. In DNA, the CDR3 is TGCAGCGTTGACCCCGAGCTTAACACTGAAGCTTTCTTT.

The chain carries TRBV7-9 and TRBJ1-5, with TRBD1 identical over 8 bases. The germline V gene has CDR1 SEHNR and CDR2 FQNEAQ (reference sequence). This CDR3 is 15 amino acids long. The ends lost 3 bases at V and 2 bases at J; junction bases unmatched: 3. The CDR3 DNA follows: TGTGCCAGCAGCTTGGACAGGGAGCGCAATCAGCCCCAGCATTTT. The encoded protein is CASSLDRERNQPQHF.

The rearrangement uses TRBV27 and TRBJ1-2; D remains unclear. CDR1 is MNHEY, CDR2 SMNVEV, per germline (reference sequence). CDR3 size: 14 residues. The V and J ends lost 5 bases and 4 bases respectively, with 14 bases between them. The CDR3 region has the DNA TGTGCCAGCAGTACCGGGGTCCTCTCCTATGGCTACACCTTC. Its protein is CASSTGVLSYGYTF.

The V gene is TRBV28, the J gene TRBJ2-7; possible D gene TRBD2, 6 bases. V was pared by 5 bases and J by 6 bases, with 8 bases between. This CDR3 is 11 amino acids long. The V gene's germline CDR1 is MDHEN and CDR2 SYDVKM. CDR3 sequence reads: CASSSGFEQYF. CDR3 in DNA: TGTGCCAGCAGTAGCGGGTTCGAGCAGTACTTC.

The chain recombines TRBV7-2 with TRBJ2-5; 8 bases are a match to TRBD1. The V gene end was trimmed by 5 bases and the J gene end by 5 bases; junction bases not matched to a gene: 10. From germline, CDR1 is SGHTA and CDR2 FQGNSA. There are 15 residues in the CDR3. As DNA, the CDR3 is TGTGCCAGCAGCCGGGGGACAGGACCCGGGGAGACCCAGTACTTC. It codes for CASSRGTGPGETQYF.

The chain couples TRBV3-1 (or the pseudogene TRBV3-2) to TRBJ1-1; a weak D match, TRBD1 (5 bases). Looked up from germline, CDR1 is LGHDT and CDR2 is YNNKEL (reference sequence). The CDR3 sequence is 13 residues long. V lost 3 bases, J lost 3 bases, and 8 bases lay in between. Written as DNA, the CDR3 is TGTGCCAGCAGCCAGGGAGGGGACACTGAAGCTTTCTTT. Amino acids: CASSQGGDTEAFF.

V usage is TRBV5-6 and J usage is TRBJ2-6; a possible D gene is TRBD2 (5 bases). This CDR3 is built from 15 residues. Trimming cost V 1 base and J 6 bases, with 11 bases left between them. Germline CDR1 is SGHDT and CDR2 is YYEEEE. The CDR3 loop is CASSLPGWEANVLTF. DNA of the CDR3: TGTGCCAGCAGCTTGCCGGGATGGGAGGCCAACGTCCTGACTTTC.

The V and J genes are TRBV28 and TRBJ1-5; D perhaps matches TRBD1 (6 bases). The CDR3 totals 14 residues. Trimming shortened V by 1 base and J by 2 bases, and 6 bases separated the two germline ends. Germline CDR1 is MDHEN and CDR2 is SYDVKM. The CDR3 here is CASSLSGGNQPQHF. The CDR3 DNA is TGTGCCAGCAGTTTATCAGGGGGCAATCAGCCCCAGCATTTT. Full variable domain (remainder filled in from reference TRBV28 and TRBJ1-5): DVKVTQSSRYLVKRTGEKVFLECVQDMDHENMFWYRQDPGLGLRLIYFSYDVKMKEKGDIPEGYSVSREKKERFSLILESASTNQTSMYLCASSLSGGNQPQHFGDGTRLSIL.

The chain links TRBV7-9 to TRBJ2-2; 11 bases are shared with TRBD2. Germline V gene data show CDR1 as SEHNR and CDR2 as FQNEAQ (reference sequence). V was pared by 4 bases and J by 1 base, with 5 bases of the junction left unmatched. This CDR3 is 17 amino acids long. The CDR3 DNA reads TGTGCCAGCAGCTACAAAACTAGCGGGAGGAACACCGGGGAGCTGTTTTTT. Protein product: CASSYKTSGRNTGELFF.

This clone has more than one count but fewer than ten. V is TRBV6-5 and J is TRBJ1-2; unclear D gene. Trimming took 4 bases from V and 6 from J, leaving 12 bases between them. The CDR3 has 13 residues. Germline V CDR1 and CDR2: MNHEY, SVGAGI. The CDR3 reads CASSFTAGNGYTF. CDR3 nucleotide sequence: TGTGCCAGCAGTTTCACAGCAGGCAATGGCTACACCTTC.

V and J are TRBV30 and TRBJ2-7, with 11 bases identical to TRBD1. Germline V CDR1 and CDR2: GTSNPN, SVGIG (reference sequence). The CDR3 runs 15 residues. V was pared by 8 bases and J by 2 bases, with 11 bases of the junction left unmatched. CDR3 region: CAGATRDRGTYEQYF. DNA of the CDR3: TGTGCCGGGGCAACGAGGGACAGGGGGACCTACGAGCAGTACTTC.

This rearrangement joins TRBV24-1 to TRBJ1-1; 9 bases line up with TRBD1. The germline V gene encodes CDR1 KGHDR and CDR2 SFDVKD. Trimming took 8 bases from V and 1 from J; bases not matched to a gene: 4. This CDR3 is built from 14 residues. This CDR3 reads CATMSGQGNTEAFF. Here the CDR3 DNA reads TGTGCCACCATGTCGGGACAGGGGAACACTGAAGCTTTCTTT.

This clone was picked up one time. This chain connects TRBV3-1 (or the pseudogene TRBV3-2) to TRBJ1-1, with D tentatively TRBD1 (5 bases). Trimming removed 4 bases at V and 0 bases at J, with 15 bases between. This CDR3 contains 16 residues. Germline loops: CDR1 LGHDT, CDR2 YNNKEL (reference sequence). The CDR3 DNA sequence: TGTGCCAGCAGCCCTCTGGGGCTACCCATGAACACTGAAGCTTTCTTT. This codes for CASSPLGLPMNTEAFF.

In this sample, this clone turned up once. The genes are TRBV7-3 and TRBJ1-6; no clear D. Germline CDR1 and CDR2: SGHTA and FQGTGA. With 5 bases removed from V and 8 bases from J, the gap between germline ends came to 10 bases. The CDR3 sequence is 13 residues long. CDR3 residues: CASSHDTDSPLHF. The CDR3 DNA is TGTGCCAGCAGCCACGACACGGATTCACCCCTCCACTTT.

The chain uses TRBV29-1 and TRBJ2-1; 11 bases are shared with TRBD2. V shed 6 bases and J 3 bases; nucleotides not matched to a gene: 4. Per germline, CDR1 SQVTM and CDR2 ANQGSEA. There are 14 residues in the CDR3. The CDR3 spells CSVAGLAVYNEQFF. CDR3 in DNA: TGCAGCGTCGCGGGACTAGCGGTCTACAATGAGCAGTTCTTC.

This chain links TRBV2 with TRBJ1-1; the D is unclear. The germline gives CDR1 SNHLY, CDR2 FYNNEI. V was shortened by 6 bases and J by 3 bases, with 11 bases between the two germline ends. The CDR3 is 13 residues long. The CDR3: CASRLDLDTEAFF. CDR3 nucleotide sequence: TGTGCCAGCAGACTCGACCTAGACACTGAAGCTTTCTTT.

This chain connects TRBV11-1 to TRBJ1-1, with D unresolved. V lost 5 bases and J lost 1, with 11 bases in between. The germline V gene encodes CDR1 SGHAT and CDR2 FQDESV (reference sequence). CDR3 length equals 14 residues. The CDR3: CASSTQNTNTEAFF. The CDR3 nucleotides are TGTGCCAGCAGCACACAGAACACGAACACTGAAGCTTTCTTT.

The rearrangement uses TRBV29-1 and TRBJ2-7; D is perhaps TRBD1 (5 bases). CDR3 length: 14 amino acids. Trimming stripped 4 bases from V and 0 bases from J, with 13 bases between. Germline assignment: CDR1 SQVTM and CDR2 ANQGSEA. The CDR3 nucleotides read TGCAGCGTTGCAGGTCAGGACAACTCCTACGAGCAGTACTTC. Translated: CSVAGQDNSYEQYF.